This T cell receptor beta chain was observed in a study of identical twins. The study, taken as a whole, reports: Rather than following the same donors, the conclusions depended on cross-sectional statistical analysis. Insertions were reduced in abundant cord blood beta clonotypes but not in memory repertoires. With monozygotic twins, out-of-frame TCR alpha sharing exceeded what models estimated. Out-of-frame alpha sequences shared by twins showed excess low generation probability.

TCRdb re-called the 5' RACE reads through MiXCR, storing one row per CDR3 protein. The data contain approximately 670,000 distinct CDR3 sequences, roughly 6.2% of them singletons. V was pared by 6 bases and J by 6 bases, with 29 bases between. CDR1 is MRHNA, CDR2 SNTAGT, per germline. This CDR3 spans 19 amino acids. This clonotype was observed a handful of times. No antigen is known for it. The sequence was collected from a man between 18 and 29 years old in good health. The specimen was naive T cells sorted from blood. The chain uses TRBV6-4 and TRBJ2-2; possibly TRBD1 for D (5 bases). The CDR3, as DNA: TGTGCCAGCAGGACGGTCCAGAGAGTAGGAAGGGGTGAATCCGGGGAGCTGTTTTTT. Translated: CASRTVQRVGRGESGELFF.